This TCR beta chain was observed in a study of human T cells and chemical hapten exposure. Whole-study context: Chiefly women, the patients showed alopecia areata, totalis or universalis.

The time point was: pre-sensitization, week 0. This sample's treatment: therapeutic diphenylcyclopropenone sensitization with weekly scalp DPC. Germline V gene lookup returns CDR1 SGDLS and CDR2 YYNGEE. Trimming took 3 bases from V and 4 from J; bases not matched to a gene: 5. This CDR3 has 15 amino acids. This clonotype was seen repeatedly, ten times or more. TCRdb re-analysed the RACE reads in MiXCR, keeping a single row per CDR3 protein. The sample holds about 46,000 distinct CDR3 sequences, approximately 9.8% seen once. This specimen consisted of whole blood, obtained in connection with sensitization to the hapten diphenylcyclopropenone (DPC). This clonotype originated in a woman in her thirties or forties with alopecia areata. Some clones in this sample may be carry-over from other donors' samples. This rearrangement joins TRBV9 to TRBJ2-3; 10 bases are shared with TRBD1. CDR3 sequence (DNA): TGTGCCAGCAGCGCTTCCGGGACAGGGGCAGATACGCAGTATTTT. Residues: CASSASGTGADTQYF.